Only one count was recorded for the clone carrying this T cell receptor beta chain. These data originate in a study of control samples from healthy donors and cancer patients. Sequenced by immunoSEQ multiplex PCR; TCRdb stores in-frame clones only, minus some. This sample has 90,000 to 110,000 clones, with 90% found just once. CDR1 is WNHNN, CDR2 SYGVQD, per germline (reference sequence). V dropped 2 bases and J dropped 3; count of bases not matched to a gene: 7. The CDR3 consists of 17 residues. Sample: blood. This chain joins TRBV10-1 and TRBJ2-3, with 11 bases fitting TRBD2. This TCR came from a human donor in good health. The donor label of this sample is uncertain. The CDR3 sequence is CASSEALAGGRTDTQYF. The CDR3 coding sequence is TGCGCCAGCAGTGAGGCGTTAGCGGGGGGGCGTACAGATACGCAGTATTTT.